The 10 T cell receptor beta chains presented below share a single source sample, sequenced in a study of blood T cell repertoires in COVID-19. Assay used: immunoSEQ multiplex PCR; TCRdb lists only in-frame clones, some missing. The sample yields approximately 160,000 clones, 70% to 90% seen once. Sequenced material: peripheral blood. Receptors were obtained from a man between 40 and 49 years old who had recovered from COVID-19.

The rearrangement uses TRBV20-1 and TRBJ2-1, with D unclear. Trimming removed 5 bases at V and 2 bases at J, with 4 bases between. This CDR3 has 11 amino acids. The germline CDR1 and CDR2 sequences are DFQATT and SNEGSKA (reference sequence). The CDR3 bases are TGCAGTGCTTCTACCTACAATGAGCAGTTCTTC. Translation gives CSASTYNEQFF.

The chain couples TRBV29-1 to TRBJ1-2; D gene ambiguous. V shed 0 bases and J shed 3 bases, with 14 bases lying between them. This CDR3 contains 15 residues. Germline CDR1 is SQVTM and CDR2 is ANQGSEA. CDR3 in amino acids: CSVEDLIVRDYGYTF. Here the CDR3 DNA reads TGCAGCGTTGAAGATCTCATCGTGCGTGACTATGGCTACACCTTC.

As regards this clone: This sample also contains other DNA sequences that code for the same CDR3. This rearrangement joins TRBV19 to TRBJ2-2, with a weak D call TRBD1 (6 bases). Germline CDR1 is LNHDA and CDR2 is SQIVND (reference sequence). The CDR3 length is 14 residues. V lost 9 bases and J lost 1, with 12 bases in between. DNA for the CDR3: TGTGCCAGCTCGTTGACAGGGAACACCGGGGAGCTGTTTTTT. Translating it yields CASSLTGNTGELFF. The whole variable domain, filled in from reference TRBV19 and TRBJ2-2, reads DGGITQSPKYLFRKEGQNVTLSCEQNLNHDAMYWYRQDPGQGLRLIYYSQIVNDFQKGDIAEGYSVSREKKESFPLTVTSAQKNPTAFYLCASSLTGNTGELFFGEGSRLTVL.

This chain links TRBV6-5 with TRBJ1-2, with a tentative D call TRBD1 (6 bases). This CDR3 has 13 amino acids. Between the trimmed V and J ends, which lost 4 bases and 3 bases, there was a span of 9 bases. CDR1 is MNHEY, CDR2 SVGAGI, per germline. The CDR3 coding sequence is TGTGCCAGCAGTTTGCCAGGGGACTATGGCTACACCTTC. Its protein is CASSLPGDYGYTF.

The rearrangement joins TRBV7-2 to TRBJ2-3, with TRBD1 as a possible D gene (5 bases). Between the trimmed V and J ends, which lost 1 base and 1 base, there was a span of 12 bases. The CDR3 loop spans 16 amino acids. CDR1 is SGHTA, CDR2 FQGNSA, per germline. The CDR3, as DNA: TGTGCCAGCAGCTTAGGGCAGGGTTTCGGCACAGATACGCAGTATTTT. Protein: CASSLGQGFGTDTQYF.

The CDR3 sequence: CASSLTGNTGELFF. For the CDR3, the DNA is TGTGCCAGCAGCTTGACAGGGAACACCGGGGAGCTGTTTTTT. The chain links TRBV5-5 to TRBJ2-2, with D possibly TRBD1 on 5 matching bases. This CDR3 is 14 amino acids long. Between the trimmed V and J ends, which lost 1 base and 1 base, there was a span of 5 bases. Per the germline V gene, CDR1 is SGHKS and CDR2 is YYEKEE (reference sequence). The full variable domain, completed using reference TRBV5-5 and TRBJ2-2, is DAGVTQSPTHLIKTRGQQVTLRCSPISGHKSVSWYQQVLGQGPQFIFQYYEKEERGRGNFPDRFSARQFPNYSSELNVNALLLGDSALYLCASSLTGNTGELFFGEGSRLTVL.

The chain combines TRBV5-5 with TRBJ1-5, with 8 positions matching TRBD1. The V gene's germline CDR1 is SGHKS and CDR2 YYEKEE (reference sequence). V was pared by 4 bases and J by 7 bases, with 7 bases of the junction left unmatched. This CDR3 has 14 amino acids. CDR3 sequence: CASSPGQGGQPQHF. The CDR3 bases are TGTGCCAGCAGCCCTGGACAGGGCGGGCAGCCCCAGCATTTT. Using reference TRBV5-5 and TRBJ1-5 for the parts outside the CDR3, the full variable domain is DAGVTQSPTHLIKTRGQQVTLRCSPISGHKSVSWYQQVLGQGPQFIFQYYEKEERGRGNFPDRFSARQFPNYSSELNVNALLLGDSALYLCASSPGQGGQPQHFGDGTRLSIL.

The V and J genes are TRBV6-5 and TRBJ2-7; 7 positions agree with TRBD1. The CDR3 loop spans 13 amino acids. Germline assignment: CDR1 MNHEY and CDR2 SVGAGI. Germline trimming cut 5 bases from V and 5 bases from J; bases unmatched to any gene: 6. The CDR3 spells CASSRQGRDEQYF. The CDR3 DNA is TGTGCCAGCAGTCGACAGGGTAGGGACGAGCAGTACTTC.

This chain links TRBV19 with TRBJ2-5, with D maybe TRBD2 (7 bases). V lost 5 bases and J lost 4, with 17 bases in between. The CDR3 loop spans 15 amino acids. CDR1 and CDR2 from the germline V gene are LNHDA and SQIVND (reference sequence). CDR3 coding DNA: TGTGCCAGTAGTCTTGGAGGGAGGGGGGGAGAGACCCAGTACTTC. Amino acid sequence: CASSLGGRGGETQYF.

The J gene is TRBJ2-4, the V gene TRBV7-2; perhaps TRBD2 as D (6 bases). CDR1 and CDR2 from the germline V gene are SGHTA and FQGNSA. Between the trimmed V and J ends, which lost 5 bases and 0 bases, there was a span of 8 bases. This CDR3 has 14 amino acids. The CDR3 DNA reads as TGTGCCAGCAGCCCGGGACTAGCCAAAAACATTCAGTACTTC. Translating gives CASSPGLAKNIQYF.